These 23 T cell receptor beta chains share one sample of origin, sequenced in a study of T cell responses to AZD1222 COVID-19 vaccine. Clones were read by immunoSEQ multiplex PCR, and TCRdb kept only the in-frame ones, dropping some. The table records 90,000 to 120,000 clones, over 85% of them present only once. The sample here was peripheral blood, taken on day 0 of MenACWY control vaccination. The receptors stem from an adult in good health.

This clone was found a few times. The V call is TRBV11-2, the J call TRBJ2-1; D is uncertain. The germline V and J ends were trimmed by 5 bases and 2 bases, with 13 bases remaining between them. This CDR3 spans 15 amino acids. Looked up from germline, CDR1 is SGHAT and CDR2 is FQNNGV. CDR3 sequence: CASSLGRGTYNEQFF. CDR3 DNA: TGTGCCAGCAGCCTCGGACGAGGCACCTACAATGAGCAGTTCTTC. Supplemented by reference TRBV11-2 and TRBJ2-1, the full variable domain reads EAGVAQSPRYKIIEKRQSVAFWCNPISGHATLYWYQQILGQGPKLLIQFQNNGVVDDSQLPKDRFSAERLKGVDSTLKIQPAKLEDSAVYLCASSLGRGTYNEQFFGPGTRLTVL.

V gene TRBV7-2 combines with J gene TRBJ2-1, with 8 bases lining up with TRBD1. The trim removed 5 bases at V and 15 bases at J, leaving 9 bases unmatched. The germline gives CDR1 SGHTA, CDR2 FQGNSA. The CDR3 extends over 12 amino acids. This CDR3 reads CASSPGQGRVFF. In nucleotides, the CDR3 is TGTGCCAGCAGCCCAGGACAGGGTCGAGTGTTCTTC.

The chain has TRBV5-6 and TRBJ1-1, with a weak D call TRBD1 (6 bases). The CDR3 contains 14 residues. V lost 4 bases and J 0 bases, leaving 10 bases between the germline ends. Germline-derived CDR1 and CDR2 are SGHDT and YYEEEE. CDR3 in DNA: TGTGCCAGCAGCCGGGACACCGTGAACACTGAAGCTTTCTTT. Translation gives CASSRDTVNTEAFF.

This sequence joins TRBV5-1 and TRBJ2-7; TRBD2 matches 8 bases. The germline V gene encodes CDR1 SGHRS and CDR2 YFSETQ. J was trimmed by 2 bases and V by 5 bases; bases with no gene match: 24. The CDR3 spans 20 residues. CDR3 in DNA: TGCGCCAGCAGTCCCCAGGCCGGGACTAGTCCAAAGGTGACCCCCTACGAGCAGTACTTC. Protein sequence: CASSPQAGTSPKVTPYEQYF. The full variable domain, rest sourced from reference TRBV5-1 and TRBJ2-7, is KAGVTQTPRYLIKTRGQQVTLSCSPISGHRSVSWYQQTPGQGLQFLFEYFSETQRNKGNFPGRFSGRQFSNSRSEMNVSTLELGDSALYLCASSPQAGTSPKVTPYEQYFGPGTRLTVT.

The J gene is TRBJ1-1, the V gene TRBV5-1; perhaps TRBD1 as D (5 bases). The CDR3 runs 13 residues. Germline V gene lookup returns CDR1 SGHRS and CDR2 YFSETQ. Trimming took 7 bases from V and 4 from J, leaving 14 bases between them. CDR3 DNA sequence: TGCGCCAGCGGTCCTTCGGGGACCACTGAAGCTTTCTTT. Protein product: CASGPSGTTEAFF.

The V call is TRBV30, the J call TRBJ1-1; a possible D gene is TRBD1 (5 bases). The germline V and J ends were trimmed by 4 bases and 5 bases, with 17 bases remaining between them. The CDR3 has 14 amino acids. Germline-derived CDR1 and CDR2 are GTSNPN and SVGIG (reference sequence). CDR3 sequence (DNA): TGTGCCTGGAACACCCAGGGAGGGAGGACTGAAGCTTTCTTT. Its translation: CAWNTQGGRTEAFF.

The V call is TRBV5-1, the J call TRBJ1-1; no firm D call. With 2 bases removed from V and 1 base from J, the gap between germline ends came to 9 bases. The CDR3 has 14 amino acids. CDR1 is SGHRS and CDR2 is YFSETQ in the germline V gene. CDR3 DNA sequence: TGCGCCAGCAGCTTTATAACCGGGAACACTGAAGCTTTCTTT. Encoded protein: CASSFITGNTEAFF.

The chain combines TRBV5-1 with TRBJ2-3, with 11 bases that match TRBD2. The CDR3 loop spans 14 amino acids. The V and J ends lost 4 bases and 7 bases, in that order; junction bases with no gene match: 5. CDR1 and CDR2 from the germline V gene are SGHRS and YFSETQ. CDR3 in DNA: TGCGCCAGCAGCCCTAGCGGGGGGTTAAATACGCAGTATTTT. As protein: CASSPSGGLNTQYF.

The gene calls are TRBV5-1 and TRBJ1-2; D call uncertain. Trimming removed 3 bases at V and 8 bases at J, with 17 bases between. CDR1 is SGHRS and CDR2 is YFSETQ in the germline V gene. The CDR3 loop spans 14 amino acids. The CDR3 nucleotides are TGCGCCAGCAGCTGGCTTGGTGGCTCGGCCGGCTACACCTTC. Its translation is CASSWLGGSAGYTF.

The chain employs TRBV7-2 and TRBJ2-1, with unresolved D. This CDR3 spans 16 amino acids. Deletions cut 1 base from V and 0 bases from J, with 10 bases between. CDR1 and CDR2 (germline): SGHTA, FQGNSA. As DNA, the CDR3 is TGTGCCAGCAGCTTAGTGCGGTTCAGCTCCTACAATGAGCAGTTCTTC. It encodes CASSLVRFSSYNEQFF.

The chain carries TRBV6-6 and TRBJ2-2, with 13 bases that match TRBD2. The CDR3 is 15 residues long. Germline V gives CDR1 MNHNY, CDR2 SVGAGI (reference sequence). V was clipped by 5 bases and J by 8 bases; unmatched bases: 5. The CDR3 coding sequence is TGTGCCAGCAGTAGGACTAGCGGGGGTTTGGGGGAGCTGTTTTTT. The encoded protein is CASSRTSGGLGELFF.

The genes are TRBV4-1 and TRBJ1-2, with TRBD1 matching 10 bases. The CDR3 is 14 residues long. Germline V gives CDR1 MGHRA, CDR2 YSYEKL. V was pared by 4 bases and J by 8 bases, with 7 bases of the junction left unmatched. The CDR3 DNA sequence: TGCGCCAGCAGCCCTCAGACAGGGGGCAGCGGCTACACCTTC. As protein: CASSPQTGGSGYTF.

V usage is TRBV6-5 and J usage is TRBJ2-3, with D possibly called TRBD1 or TRBD2 (5 bases each). CDR1 MNHEY and CDR2 SVGAGI come from the germline V gene. The V and J ends lost 2 bases and 8 bases respectively, with 5 bases between them. The CDR3 has 11 residues. CDR3 sequence reads: CASSYGGTQYF. The CDR3 DNA follows: TGTGCCAGCAGTTACGGGGGTACGCAGTATTTT.

This clone was seen a single time. The chain joins TRBV2 to TRBJ2-2; 9 bases are shared with TRBD2. The V gene end was trimmed by 10 bases and the J gene end by 6 bases; junction bases not matched to a gene: 3. Germline CDR1 SNHLY, CDR2 FYNNEI. CDR3 length: 12 amino acids. CDR3: CAIERGAGELFF. DNA of the CDR3: TGTGCCATCGAGCGGGGGGCCGGGGAGCTGTTTTTT.

CDR3 sequence: CASSTGMNTEAFF. CDR3 nucleotides: TGTGCCAGCAGTACGGGGATGAACACTGAAGCTTTCTTT. The rearrangement uses TRBV6-5 and TRBJ1-1; D unresolved. V was shortened by 5 bases and J by 0 bases, with 7 bases between the two germline ends. The CDR3 covers 13 residues. The germline V gene encodes CDR1 MNHEY and CDR2 SVGAGI.

This rearrangement joins TRBV12-3 or TRBV12-4 to TRBJ2-1; tentatively, D is TRBD1 (6 bases). V lost 5 bases and J 8 bases, leaving 13 bases between the germline ends. CDR3 length equals 13 residues. CDR3 loop: CASSGGPSDEQFF. As DNA, the CDR3 is TGTGCCAGCAGTGGGGGCCCGAGCGATGAGCAGTTCTTC.

This sequence joins TRBV27 and TRBJ2-2; 7 bases fit TRBD2. This CDR3 contains 14 residues. The ends lost 7 bases at V and 3 bases at J; junction bases unmatched: 5. Germline V gene sequence: CDR1 MNHEY, CDR2 SMNVEV (reference sequence). CDR3 residues: CASTGLADTGELFF. DNA for the CDR3: TGTGCCAGCACGGGGCTAGCGGACACCGGGGAGCTGTTTTTT.

The rearrangement joins TRBV7-2 to TRBJ2-7; TRBD1 matches 10 bases. This CDR3 is built from 14 residues. Germline CDR1 is SGHTA and CDR2 is FQGNSA. After removal of 3 bases from V and 2 bases from J, the junction contained 1 base not matched to a gene. The CDR3 sequence is CASSLDRGTYEQYF. The CDR3 nucleotides are TGTGCCAGCAGCTTGGACAGGGGGACCTACGAGCAGTACTTC. The full variable domain, rest sourced from reference TRBV7-2 and TRBJ2-7, is GAGVSQSPSNKVTEKGKDVELRCDPISGHTALYWYRQSLGQGLEFLIYFQGNSAPDKSGLPSDRFSAERTGGSVSTLTIQRTQQEDSAVYLCASSLDRGTYEQYFGPGTRLTVT.

This chain connects TRBV7-9 to TRBJ1-3; the match to TRBD1 covers 8 bases. The V gene end was trimmed by 6 bases and the J gene end by 9 bases; junction bases not matched to a gene: 13. Per the germline V gene, CDR1 is SEHNR and CDR2 is FQNEAQ (reference sequence). The CDR3 loop spans 15 amino acids. In DNA form, the CDR3 reads TGTGCCAGCAGTCACTCAAGATTACAGGGGGGCACCATATATTTT. It specifies CASSHSRLQGGTIYF. The entire variable domain, with the rest obtained from reference TRBV7-9 and TRBJ1-3, is as follows: DTGVSQNPRHKITKRGQNVTFRCDPISEHNRLYWYRQTLGQGPEFLTYFQNEAQLEKSRLLSDRFSAERPKGSFSTLEIQRTEQGDSAMYLCASSHSRLQGGTIYFGEGSWLTVV.

The rearrangement joins TRBV11-2 to TRBJ1-1, with D unresolved. The CDR3 consists of 13 residues. With 5 bases removed from V and 4 bases from J, the gap between germline ends came to 11 bases. The V gene's germline CDR1 is SGHAT and CDR2 FQNNGV. The CDR3 loop reads CASSNKGITEAFF. In DNA form, the CDR3 reads TGTGCCAGCAGCAACAAGGGTATCACTGAAGCTTTCTTT.

The rearrangement joins TRBV19 to TRBJ2-7; 10 positions agree with TRBD1. This CDR3 is 14 amino acids long. With V trimmed by 6 bases and J by 3 bases, 5 bases remained unmatched. Looked up from germline, CDR1 is LNHDA and CDR2 is SQIVND (reference sequence). CDR3: CASRDRGANYEQYF. CDR3 nucleotide sequence: TGTGCCAGTAGGGACAGGGGGGCGAACTACGAGCAGTACTTC.

This rearrangement joins TRBV30 to TRBJ2-7, with D hard to call. The V and J ends lost 1 base and 0 bases respectively, with 7 bases between them. This CDR3 comprises 13 residues. Germline V lookup: CDR1 GTSNPN, CDR2 SVGIG (reference sequence). Here the CDR3 DNA reads TGTGCCTGGAGTGGGGTTGCCTCCTACGAGCAGTACTTC. Translated, it gives CAWSGVASYEQYF.

The chain joins TRBV2 to TRBJ2-3, with TRBD1 matching over 9 bases. V was clipped by 6 bases and J by 5 bases; unmatched bases: 9. CDR1 is SNHLY, CDR2 FYNNEI, per germline. This CDR3 contains 15 residues. CDR3 sequence: CASRDTRDREDTQYF. The CDR3 bases are TGTGCCAGCAGAGACACCCGGGACAGGGAAGATACGCAGTATTTT.